The T cell receptor beta chain under discussion was sequenced for a study of cytomegalovirus exposure and HLA in healthy donors. Primers: 60 Vbeta forward and 13 Jbeta reverse. TCRdb's table, derived via immunoSEQ multiplex PCR, lists solely in-frame clones and lacks some. The sample consists of around 170,000 clones, roughly 80% of them appearing once. This CDR3 has 15 amino acids. From germline, CDR1 is SNHLY and CDR2 FYNNEI. After removal of 3 bases from V and 2 bases from J, the junction contained 5 bases not matched to a gene. The rearrangement joins TRBV2 to TRBJ2-7, with TRBD2 matching over 9 bases. The TCR was taken from a man aged 40-55 years in good health and CMV-seropositive. The material sequenced was PBMCs. The CDR3 region is CASSDLGGGAYEQYF. DNA for the CDR3: TGTGCCAGCAGTGATCTTGGCGGGGGGGCCTACGAGCAGTACTTC. Full variable domain (outside the CDR3, taken from reference TRBV2 and TRBJ2-7): EPEVTQTPSHQVTQMGQEVILRCVPISNHLYFYWYRQILGQKVEFLVSFYNNEISEKSEIFDDQFSVERPDGSNFTLKIRSTKLEDSAMYFCASSDLGGGAYEQYFGPGTRLTVT.